This T cell receptor beta chain was identified during a study of CD8 T cells in ankylosing spondylitis. General observations from the study: It appeared that ankylosing spondylitis blood was characterized by a TCR beta motif of under ten highly homologous variants.

MiXCR, applied by TCRdb to the 5' RACE reads, yields one record per CDR3 protein. The data contain roughly 440,000 distinct CDR3 sequences, 15% to 20% of them seen just once; the ten biggest clones take up 0.85% to 1.3%. Concerning this clonotype itself: Antigen: not known.

Germline values: CDR1 DFQATT, CDR2 SNEGSKA (reference sequence). The CDR3 totals 16 residues. Deletions cut 2 bases from V and 0 bases from J, with 13 bases between. This clonotype was sampled from a male donor with ankylosing spondylitis. The chain has TRBV20-1 and TRBJ2-2; no reliable D call. Sequenced material: blood, either unsorted or a sorted T cell fraction (not recorded which). The DNA of the CDR3 is TGCAGTGCTAGAACCCCGGACCTCGCGAACACCGGGGAGCTGTTTTTT. This gives the protein CSARTPDLANTGELFF.